Following are 2 T cell receptor beta chains from one sample sequenced in a study of T cell responses to AZD1222 COVID-19 vaccine. TCRdb's table, derived via immunoSEQ multiplex PCR, lists solely in-frame clones and lacks some. The sample carries 90,000 to 150,000 clones, roughly 90% recorded once. The input for sequencing was peripheral blood, taken 28 days after the second AZD1222 dose. These receptors all come from an adult who received the AZD1222 COVID-19 vaccine.

CDR3 bases: TGTGCCAGCAGCGCCCGAGAGACTAGCGGGAGACCTTACGAGCAGTACTTC. Protein product: CASSARETSGRPYEQYF. The chain joins TRBV9 to TRBJ2-7; 12 positions agree with TRBD2. J lost 4 bases, V lost 3 bases, and 11 bases had no gene match. Per germline, CDR1 SGDLS and CDR2 YYNGEE. There are 17 residues in the CDR3.

This clone was seen just once. This chain connects TRBV30 to TRBJ1-1; 10 bases align to TRBD1. The CDR3 covers 19 residues. V was clipped by 6 bases and J by 3 bases; unmatched bases: 22. Germline V gene sequence: CDR1 GTSNPN, CDR2 SVGIG (reference sequence). The CDR3 is CACPGTGQGFLGGYTEAFF. CDR3 nucleotide sequence: TGTGCCTGCCCCGGCACGGGACAGGGGTTCCTCGGGGGTTACACTGAAGCTTTCTTT.